These 18 T cell receptor beta chains were all obtained from the same sample, sequenced in a study of cytomegalovirus exposure and HLA in healthy donors. This PCR relied on a set of 60 Vbeta primers and 13 Jbeta primers. Produced via immunoSEQ multiplex PCR; TCRdb's table is partial and in-frame only. The sample holds about 260,000 clones, 65% to 85% seen once. The specimen was PBMCs. The receptor source for this set is a female donor in good health and CMV-seronegative.

The V call is TRBV12-2, the J call TRBJ1-5. TRBV12-2 is recorded as a pseudogene. The CDR3 is 14 amino acids. The CDR3 bases are TGTGCAAGTCGCTTAGCCGGAGACAATCAGCCCCAGCATTTT. Translation gives CASRLAGDNQPQHF.

The chain joins TRBV6-6 to TRBJ2-3; D is unclear. This CDR3 spans 12 amino acids. Trimming took off 4 bases at V and 6 bases at J, with 8 bases between the two ends. Germline V gene lookup returns CDR1 MNHNY and CDR2 SVGAGI (reference sequence). In DNA form, the CDR3 reads TGTGCCAGCAGTTCTCCCTCGGATACGCAGTATTTT. Translating it yields CASSSPSDTQYF.

The V gene is TRBV28, the J gene TRBJ1-5; 7 nucleotides line up with TRBD1. Germline CDR1 is MDHEN and CDR2 is SYDVKM. With V trimmed by 6 bases and J by 3 bases, 2 bases remained unmatched. The CDR3 runs to 13 residues. The CDR3 region has the DNA TGTGCCAGCAGAGACAGGGCCAATCAGCCCCAGCATTTT. Protein product: CASRDRANQPQHF.

The V call is TRBV15, the J call TRBJ1-2; D is ambiguous. CDR1 LNHNV and CDR2 YYDKDF come from the germline V gene (reference sequence). The V and J ends lost 0 bases and 0 bases respectively, with 8 bases between them. There are 15 residues in the CDR3. In DNA, the CDR3 is TGTGCCACCAGCAGAGATGGGAGATCTAACTATGGCTACACCTTC. Residues: CATSRDGRSNYGYTF.

The chain employs TRBV18 and TRBJ2-2; D ambiguous. Germline V gene sequence: CDR1 KGHSH, CDR2 LQKENI. CDR3 size: 16 residues. Trimming took 3 bases from V and 0 from J, leaving 11 bases between them. CDR3 protein: CASSPLRGPNTGELFF. The DNA of the CDR3 is TGTGCCAGCTCACCCCTCCGCGGTCCGAACACCGGGGAGCTGTTTTTT. The full variable domain, rest sourced from reference TRBV18 and TRBJ2-2, is NAGVMQNPRHLVRRRGQEARLRCSPMKGHSHVYWYRQLPEEGLKFMVYLQKENIIDESGMPKERFSAEFPKEGPSILRIQQVVRGDSAAYFCASSPLRGPNTGELFFGEGSRLTVL.

The genes are TRBV28 and TRBJ2-4; 11 bases agree with TRBD1. Germline loops: CDR1 MDHEN, CDR2 SYDVKM. This CDR3 has 15 residues. V gave up 5 bases and J gave up 6 bases; unmatched junction bases: 6. The CDR3 nucleotides are TGTGCCAGCAGTCCGGGGACAGGGGGGCGAAACATTCAGTACTTC. It codes for CASSPGTGGRNIQYF.

The sample holds one count of this clone. In the same sample, other DNA sequences code for this CDR3. The rearrangement joins TRBV30 to TRBJ2-7; D remains ambiguous. CDR1 is GTSNPN and CDR2 is SVGIG in the germline V gene (reference sequence). CDR3 length equals 11 residues. The germline V and J ends were trimmed by 3 bases and 4 bases, with 7 bases remaining between them. The CDR3 DNA follows: TGTGCCTGGAGCAGGTCATACGAGCAGTACTTC. It encodes CAWSRSYEQYF.

The chain combines TRBV19 with TRBJ1-2; 10 bases are a match to TRBD1. Germline V gives CDR1 LNHDA, CDR2 SQIVND (reference sequence). Trimming at V came to 9 bases and at J to 5 bases, leaving 12 bases not matched to a gene. CDR3 length: 15 amino acids. The CDR3 nucleotides are TGTGCCAGGGGGGACAGGGGAGAGTCGGAATATGGCTACACCTTC. Translating gives CARGDRGESEYGYTF. The full variable domain, with the rest looked up from reference TRBV19 and TRBJ1-2, is DGGITQSPKYLFRKEGQNVTLSCEQNLNHDAMYWYRQDPGQGLRLIYYSQIVNDFQKGDIAEGYSVSREKKESFPLTVTSAQKNPTAFYLCARGDRGESEYGYTFGSGTRLTVV.

This clone was recorded once. This rearrangement joins TRBV5-1 to TRBJ2-3; the match to TRBD2 covers 7 bases. The CDR3 loop spans 16 amino acids. Germline CDR1 is SGHRS and CDR2 is YFSETQ. With V trimmed by 6 bases and J by 1 base, 11 bases remained unmatched. Here the CDR3 DNA reads TGCGCCAGCATCTCGGGGGAGGGCCGGGGCACAGATACGCAGTATTTT. It encodes CASISGEGRGTDTQYF.

The CDR3 loop is CASSSGRGPYEQYF. In DNA, the CDR3 is TGTGCCAGTAGTAGTGGCAGGGGACCCTACGAGCAGTACTTC. The chain employs TRBV19 and TRBJ2-7; D is perhaps TRBD1 (6 bases). CDR3 length: 14 residues. The germline V gene encodes CDR1 LNHDA and CDR2 SQIVND (reference sequence). V was clipped by 4 bases and J by 2 bases, with 12 bases between them.

The genes are TRBV2 and TRBJ1-5; possible D gene TRBD1, 6 bases. The CDR3 is 15 amino acids. V shed 6 bases and J shed 2 bases, with 14 bases lying between them. Germline loops: CDR1 SNHLY, CDR2 FYNNEI. The CDR3 DNA sequence: TGTGCCAGCAGCAAGGACAGAGTAGGCAATCAGCCCCAGCATTTT. Residues: CASSKDRVGNQPQHF.

This sequence joins TRBV27 and TRBJ2-3; TRBD2 matches at 13 bases. The germline V gene has CDR1 MNHEY and CDR2 SMNVEV (reference sequence). V was pared by 2 bases and J by 5 bases, with 7 bases of the junction left unmatched. The CDR3 runs to 17 residues. The DNA for the CDR3 is TGTGCCAGCAGTTTACTAGGACTAGCGGGAGTGGGAGATACGCAGTATTTT. Its protein is CASSLLGLAGVGDTQYF.

The gene calls are TRBV7-9 and TRBJ2-5, with D possibly being TRBD2 (6 bases). The J call may be incorrect, as the DNA end agrees better with TRBJ2-7. Germline CDR1 is SEHNR and CDR2 is FQNEAQ (reference sequence). This CDR3 is built from 16 residues. Here the CDR3 DNA reads TGTGCCAGCAGCTTAACGTGGGGGGACTCTACCTACGAGCAGTACTTC. This codes for CASSLTWGDSTYEQYF.

The CDR3 bases are TGTGCCATCAGTGAGTCGACGAGACGCCAGGAGGCGAATGAGCAGTTCTTC. It encodes CAISESTRRQEANEQFF. This rearrangement joins TRBV10-3 to TRBJ2-1; maybe TRBD2 (5 bases). The CDR3 runs to 17 residues. Trimming removed 0 bases from V and 7 bases from J, with 19 bases in between. Germline V CDR1 and CDR2: ENHRY, SYGVKD.

The chain couples TRBV5-1 to TRBJ2-1, with D possibly TRBD2 on 7 matching bases. Trimming cost V 0 bases and J 7 bases, with 17 bases left between them. The CDR3 is made up of 16 amino acids. Germline loops: CDR1 SGHRS, CDR2 YFSETQ. CDR3 in amino acids: CASSLGSGGVKNEQFF. DNA for the CDR3: TGCGCCAGCAGCTTGGGATCGGGGGGCGTTAAAAATGAGCAGTTCTTC.

This sequence joins TRBV10-3 and TRBJ1-2; D gene uncertain. CDR1 is ENHRY and CDR2 is SYGVKD in the germline V gene. The V end was cut by 0 bases, the J end by 4 bases, with 9 bases between. This CDR3 is 14 amino acids long. CDR3 region: CAISESSGIYGYTF. CDR3 nucleotide sequence: TGTGCCATCAGTGAGTCTTCCGGGATCTATGGCTACACCTTC.

A single count supports this clone. V is TRBV12-5 and J is TRBJ2-1, with 12 bases aligning to TRBD2. This CDR3 is 15 amino acids long. With 7 bases clipped from V and 7 bases from J, the junction kept 8 bases outside the gene matches. Germline V gives CDR1 LGHNT, CDR2 FRNRAP. Here the CDR3 reads CASAPTTSGSNEQFF. CDR3 DNA: TGTGCTAGTGCCCCAACGACTAGCGGGAGTAATGAGCAGTTCTTC.

The V and J genes are TRBV11-2 and TRBJ2-5, with D tentatively TRBD2 (7 bases). The length of the CDR3 is 17 residues. Germline V CDR1 and CDR2: SGHAT, FQNNGV. Trimming pared 4 bases from V and 3 bases from J, leaving 21 bases between. CDR3 amino acids: CASSYLLMGGQKETQYF. The CDR3 bases are TGTGCCAGCAGCTACCTATTAATGGGGGGGCAGAAAGAGACCCAGTACTTC.